The sequence of this T cell receptor (beta chain) was determined in a study of cytomegalovirus exposure and HLA in healthy donors. The study's findings and limits: In vitro checks showed that a few CMV-associated chains really do target CMV antigens.

Using immunoSEQ multiplex PCR, the repertoire was profiled, and TCRdb retains in-frame clones only, with some absent. The data hold 110,000 or so clones, with less than 90% observed a single time. Details on this clone: What it recognizes is unknown.

The CDR3 sequence is 15 residues long. The germline V gene encodes CDR1 SGHRS and CDR2 YFSETQ. The germline V and J ends were trimmed by 3 bases and 5 bases, with 17 bases remaining between them. The sequenced sample was PBMCs. This rearrangement joins TRBV5-1 to TRBJ1-1; D unclear. The clonotype originates from a man aged 18 to 29 in good health and CMV-seropositive. In nucleotides, the CDR3 is TGCGCCAGCAGCTACCGGGGAATCCGAGGTACTGAAGCTTTCTTT. Translated: CASSYRGIRGTEAFF.